A single sample is the source of the 28 T cell receptor beta chains below, sequenced in a study of blood T cell repertoires in COVID-19. TCRdb's table, derived via immunoSEQ multiplex PCR, lists solely in-frame clones and lacks some. The repertoire holds approximately 260,000 clones, around four fifths seen once, with roughly 12% in the top ten. The material sequenced was peripheral blood. The receptor set was obtained from a woman aged 55-69 years with active or convalescent COVID-19.

The chain combines TRBV15 with TRBJ1-1; 8 bases fit TRBD1. The CDR3 runs 15 residues. In germline, CDR1 is LNHNV, CDR2 YYDKDF (reference sequence). The J segment lost 6 bases and the V segment lost 1 base, leaving 7 bases of the junction unmatched. Here the CDR3 DNA reads TGTGCCACCAGCAGAGGGGACAGGAGGCCTTCTGAAGCTTTCTTT. This codes for CATSRGDRRPSEAFF. The full variable domain, rest sourced from reference TRBV15 and TRBJ1-1, is DAMVIQNPRYQVTQFGKPVTLSCSQTLNHNVMYWYQQKSSQAPKLLFHYYDKDFNNEADTPDNFQSRRPNTSFCFLDIRSPGLGDTAMYLCATSRGDRRPSEAFFGQGTRLTVV.

This CDR3 is CASSPAFTGNYGYTF. CDR3 nucleotide sequence: TGTGCCAGCAGTCCCGCCTTTACAGGGAACTATGGCTACACCTTC. The chain combines TRBV6-5 with TRBJ1-2, with D possibly being TRBD1 (6 bases). Trimming shortened V by 5 bases and J by 2 bases, and 15 bases separated the two germline ends. The CDR3 has 15 residues. CDR1 MNHEY and CDR2 SVGAGI come from the germline V gene.

This chain uses TRBV18 with TRBJ1-2, with 8 bases lining up with TRBD1. CDR3 length: 16 residues. J was trimmed by 2 bases and V by 3 bases; bases with no gene match: 8. CDR1 is KGHSH and CDR2 is LQKENI in the germline V gene. In DNA, the CDR3 is TGTGCCAGCTCACCGGGGATGGACAGGGCGAACTATGGCTACACCTTC. Its protein product is CASSPGMDRANYGYTF.

The rearrangement joins TRBV7-2 to TRBJ2-1; a possible D gene is TRBD2 (5 bases). CDR1 and CDR2 from the germline V gene are SGHTA and FQGNSA. The CDR3 runs to 15 residues. Between the trimmed V and J ends, which lost 3 bases and 0 bases, there was a span of 9 bases. The CDR3 is CASSFGGYSYNEQFF. For the CDR3, the DNA is TGTGCCAGCAGCTTTGGCGGGTACTCCTACAATGAGCAGTTCTTC. The complete variable domain, with remaining parts taken from reference TRBV7-2 and TRBJ2-1, reads GAGVSQSPSNKVTEKGKDVELRCDPISGHTALYWYRQSLGQGLEFLIYFQGNSAPDKSGLPSDRFSAERTGGSVSTLTIQRTQQEDSAVYLCASSFGGYSYNEQFFGPGTRLTVL.

This chain joins TRBV2 and TRBJ2-7, with D possibly TRBD1 on 6 matching bases. Germline V gene sequence: CDR1 SNHLY, CDR2 FYNNEI. The CDR3 spans 12 residues. V was trimmed by 4 bases and J by 9 bases, leaving 13 bases between them. The CDR3 DNA sequence: TGTGCCAGCAGTGGGGACACAGCCGGGCAGTACTTC. Its translation: CASSGDTAGQYF.

The CDR3 sequence: CASSEGPPGANVLTF. In nucleotides, the CDR3 is TGTGCCAGCAGTGAAGGGCCCCCTGGGGCCAACGTCCTGACTTTC. The rearrangement links TRBV6-1 to TRBJ2-6; D ambiguous. Per the germline V gene, CDR1 is MNHNS and CDR2 is SASEGT. The CDR3 contains 15 residues. V lost 1 base and J 2 bases, leaving 6 bases between the germline ends.

The gene calls are TRBV5-1 and TRBJ2-5, with 9 bases lining up with TRBD1. The CDR3 runs 14 residues. V shed 2 bases, J shed 4 bases, and the junction held 3 bases outside the gene matches. Germline V lookup: CDR1 SGHRS, CDR2 YFSETQ. CDR3 region: CASSLLQGAETQYF. The CDR3 coding sequence is TGCGCCAGCAGCTTACTACAGGGGGCAGAGACCCAGTACTTC.

The chain combines TRBV6-2 or TRBV6-3 with TRBJ1-1; maybe TRBD1 (5 bases). V was shortened by 2 bases and J by 5 bases, with 21 bases between the two germline ends. Germline V CDR1 and CDR2: MNHEY, SVGEGT. The CDR3 is made up of 17 amino acids. This CDR3 reads CASSYRNRREGMTEAFF. For the CDR3, the DNA is TGTGCCAGCAGTTACAGAAATCGGCGGGAGGGGATGACTGAAGCTTTCTTT.

About this clone itself: Other DNA variants within this sample encode the same CDR3. DNA for the CDR3: TGTGCCAGCAGCCTGGACAGCAACTATGGCTACACCTTC. Translated: CASSLDSNYGYTF. This chain links TRBV7-2 with TRBJ1-2; perhaps TRBD1 as D (6 bases). The CDR3 contains 13 residues. Germline loops: CDR1 SGHTA, CDR2 FQGNSA. Trimming cost V 5 bases and J 2 bases, with 9 bases left between them.

The rearrangement uses TRBV9 and TRBJ2-1; 14 nucleotides agree with TRBD2. After removal of 4 bases from V and 4 bases from J, the junction contained 7 bases not matched to a gene. Germline assignment: CDR1 SGDLS and CDR2 YYNGEE. There are 17 residues in the CDR3. CDR3 in DNA: TGTGCCAGCAGCCTAAGACTAGCGGGGGGGCCGTACAATGAGCAGTTCTTC. Translated: CASSLRLAGGPYNEQFF.

The V call is TRBV15, the J call TRBJ2-3; 9 bases map to TRBD2. There are 16 residues in the CDR3. Trimming removed 1 base from V and 1 base from J; junction bases left unmatched: 3. Germline-derived CDR1 and CDR2 are LNHNV and YYDKDF (reference sequence). The CDR3 DNA reads as TGTGCCACCAGCAGAGGATCTAGCGGGGGCACAGATACGCAGTATTTT. It specifies CATSRGSSGGTDTQYF.

The chain employs TRBV7-6 and TRBJ2-7; 9 nucleotides align to TRBD1. Germline loops: CDR1 SGHVS, CDR2 FNYEAQ. The CDR3 spans 15 residues. J was trimmed by 3 bases and V by 5 bases; bases with no gene match: 8. CDR3 amino acids: CASSRGDREGYEQYF. CDR3 coding DNA: TGTGCCAGCAGCCGCGGGGACAGGGAAGGCTACGAGCAGTACTTC.

The gene calls are TRBV5-8 and TRBJ1-1; D is uncertain. This CDR3 comprises 15 residues. Germline CDR1 is SGHTS and CDR2 is YDEGEE. V lost 4 bases, J lost 3 bases, and 16 bases lay in between. CDR3 residues: CASSPYNGGHTEAFF. Here the CDR3 DNA reads TGTGCCAGCAGCCCCTATAATGGCGGTCACACTGAAGCTTTCTTT.

The V call is TRBV5-4, the J call TRBJ1-5; no clear D gene. This CDR3 region has 13 residues. The V gene lost 0 bases and the J gene lost 5 bases, with 6 bases spanning the gap. Germline assignment: CDR1 SGHNT and CDR2 YYREEE (reference sequence). The CDR3 nucleotides read TGTGCCAGCAGCTTGGACACAGATCAGCCCCAGCATTTT. Protein: CASSLDTDQPQHF.

This clone was recorded once. The gene calls are TRBV11-2 and TRBJ2-5; TRBD1 aligns across 7 bases. Germline values: CDR1 SGHAT, CDR2 FQNNGV. V was pared by 5 bases and J by 0 bases, with 6 bases of the junction left unmatched. This CDR3 region has 15 residues. The DNA for the CDR3 is TGTGCCAGCAGCCCGCAAGGGACAGACCAAGAGACCCAGTACTTC. The encoded protein is CASSPQGTDQETQYF.

The chain combines TRBV7-8 with TRBJ2-2; the match to TRBD1 covers 8 bases. Germline V gives CDR1 SGHVS, CDR2 FQNEAQ. The CDR3 spans 15 residues. V lost 3 bases to trimming and J lost 5 bases; unmatched junction nucleotides: 5. CDR3 DNA: TGTGCCAGCAGCTTCGGACAGGGATGGACCGGGGAGCTGTTTTTT. It specifies CASSFGQGWTGELFF.

This chain joins TRBV7-8 and TRBJ2-7; 7 nucleotides line up with TRBD2. V shed 1 base, J shed 3 bases, and the junction held 3 bases outside the gene matches. The germline gives CDR1 SGHVS, CDR2 FQNEAQ. There are 14 residues in the CDR3. The CDR3 here is CASSLGDYLYEQYF. CDR3 nucleotide sequence: TGTGCCAGCAGCTTAGGGGACTACCTCTACGAGCAGTACTTC.

CDR3 residues: CASSRDRSSPLHF. In DNA form, the CDR3 reads TGTGCCAGCAGCCGGGACAGATCTTCACCCCTCCACTTT. The genes are TRBV5-5 and TRBJ1-6, with TRBD1 matching 7 bases. The CDR3 has 13 amino acids. V was clipped by 4 bases and J by 9 bases; unmatched bases: 4. Germline-derived CDR1 and CDR2 are SGHKS and YYEKEE (reference sequence).

The chain is built from TRBV9 and TRBJ2-7; tentatively, D is TRBD1 (6 bases). There are 13 residues in the CDR3. V was clipped by 4 bases and J by 2 bases, with 10 bases between them. The germline CDR1 and CDR2 sequences are SGDLS and YYNGEE. CDR3 DNA: TGTGCCAGCAGCTCACAGGGAGCCTACGAGCAGTACTTC. Protein: CASSSQGAYEQYF.

This clone was seen only a few times. CDR3 protein: CASSLWSAGYNEQFF. The CDR3 DNA follows: TGTGCCAGCAGTTTATGGTCAGCAGGCTACAATGAGCAGTTCTTC. V gene TRBV27 combines with J gene TRBJ2-1; no clear D gene. This CDR3 spans 15 amino acids. Looked up from germline, CDR1 is MNHEY and CDR2 is SMNVEV (reference sequence). The V and J ends lost 1 base and 3 bases respectively, with 10 bases between them.

Worth noting for this clone: In the same sample, other DNA sequences code for this CDR3. The chain joins TRBV5-1 to TRBJ2-5; 10 nucleotides agree with TRBD2. This CDR3 region has 16 residues. Germline CDR1 SGHRS, CDR2 YFSETQ. V was pared by 0 bases and J by 1 base, with 3 bases of the junction left unmatched. CDR3 in DNA: TGCGCCAGCAGCTTGGGGGCTAGCGGGGGCCAAGAGACCCAGTACTTC. It specifies CASSLGASGGQETQYF.

The rearrangement uses TRBV11-2 and TRBJ2-7; tentative D call: TRBD1 (5 bases). Germline values: CDR1 SGHAT, CDR2 FQNNGV. The CDR3 sequence is 15 residues long. V lost 1 base to trimming and J lost 3 bases, with 13 bases between them. The CDR3 DNA is TGTGCCAGCAGCTTAGTTTCGGTTACAGGCTACGAGCAGTACTTC. Translation gives CASSLVSVTGYEQYF.

The CDR3 DNA is TGCGCCAGCAGCTTGGTTTCGGGATGGTCTGGGGCCAACGTCCTGACTTTC. This gives the protein CASSLVSGWSGANVLTF. This rearrangement joins TRBV5-1 to TRBJ2-6, with D tentatively TRBD2 (5 bases). The V gene's germline CDR1 is SGHRS and CDR2 YFSETQ. This CDR3 region has 17 residues. With 0 bases removed from V and 1 base from J, the gap between germline ends came to 11 bases.

V usage is TRBV3-1 (or the pseudogene TRBV3-2) and J usage is TRBJ2-3; D possibly corresponds to TRBD1 (5 bases). CDR1 LGHDT and CDR2 YNNKEL come from the germline V gene (reference sequence). This CDR3 is 16 amino acids long. V shed 5 bases and J shed 0 bases, with 15 bases lying between them. The CDR3 nucleotides read TGTGCCAGCAGCTTACAGGTAGCTGGAAGCACAGATACGCAGTATTTT. Translated: CASSLQVAGSTDTQYF.

The genes are TRBV5-3 and TRBJ2-3, with 10 bases aligning to TRBD1. TRBV5-3 is marked as an open reading frame, function uncertain. Trimming removed 3 bases from V and 0 bases from J; junction bases left unmatched: 4. CDR3 size: 16 residues. The CDR3 loop is CARSSPGQGSTDTQYF. The CDR3 coding sequence is TGTGCCAGAAGCTCCCCGGGACAGGGGAGCACAGATACGCAGTATTTT.

The chain employs TRBV6-5 and TRBJ1-1; D not resolved. Trimming pared 11 bases from V and 2 bases from J, leaving 18 bases between. This CDR3 comprises 14 residues. The germline CDR1 and CDR2 sequences are MNHEY and SVGAGI. CDR3: CAAGAGSANTEAFF. The CDR3, as DNA: TGTGCCGCGGGCGCGGGGTCGGCAAACACTGAAGCTTTCTTT.

This rearrangement joins TRBV24-1 to TRBJ2-3; the D gene is possibly TRBD1 (6 bases). The germline gives CDR1 KGHDR, CDR2 SFDVKD. The ends were cut back, 3 bases at V and 7 bases at J, with 10 bases in the middle. The CDR3 length is 13 residues. As DNA, the CDR3 is TGTGCCACCAGTGATGCCAGGGGATATACGCAGTATTTT. Protein sequence: CATSDARGYTQYF.

On this clone: One end of the junction fails to match germline, which may point to a read error. The V and J genes are TRBV18 and TRBJ1-5; 9 bases align to TRBD1. The CDR3 sequence is 14 residues long. In germline, CDR1 is KGHSH, CDR2 LQKENI. For the CDR3, the DNA is TGTGCCAGCTCACAGACAGGGGGGAATCATCCCCAGCATTTT. It yields the protein CASSQTGGNHPQHF. Together with reference TRBV18 and TRBJ1-5, the CDR3 gives the full variable domain: NAGVMQNPRHLVRRRGQEARLRCSPMKGHSHVYWYRQLPEEGLKFMVYLQKENIIDESGMPKERFSAEFPKEGPSILRIQQVVRGDSAAYFCASSQTGGNHPQHFGDGTRLSIL.